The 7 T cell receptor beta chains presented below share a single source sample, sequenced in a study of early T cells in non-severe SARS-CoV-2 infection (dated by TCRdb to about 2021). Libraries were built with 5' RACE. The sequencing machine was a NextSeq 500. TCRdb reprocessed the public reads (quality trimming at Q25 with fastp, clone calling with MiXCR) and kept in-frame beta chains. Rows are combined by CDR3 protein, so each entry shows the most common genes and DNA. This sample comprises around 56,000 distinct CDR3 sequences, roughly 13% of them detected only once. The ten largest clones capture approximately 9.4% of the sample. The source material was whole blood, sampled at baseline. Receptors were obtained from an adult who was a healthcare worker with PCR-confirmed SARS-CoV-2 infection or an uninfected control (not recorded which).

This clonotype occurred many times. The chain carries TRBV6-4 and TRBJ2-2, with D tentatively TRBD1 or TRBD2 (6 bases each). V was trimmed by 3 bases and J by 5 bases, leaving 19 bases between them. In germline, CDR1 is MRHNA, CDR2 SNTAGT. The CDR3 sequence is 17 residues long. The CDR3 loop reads CASSEYRSEGGTGELFF. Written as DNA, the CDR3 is TGTGCCAGCAGTGAATATCGCTCAGAGGGGGGAACCGGGGAGCTGTTTTTT.

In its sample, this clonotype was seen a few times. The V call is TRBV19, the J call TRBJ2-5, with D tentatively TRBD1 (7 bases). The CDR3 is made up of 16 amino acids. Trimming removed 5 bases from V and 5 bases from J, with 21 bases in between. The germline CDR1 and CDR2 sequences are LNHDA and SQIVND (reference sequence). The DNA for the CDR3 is TGTGCCAGTAGTCCCTCGACAGGGAGGTTCGTGGAGACCCAGTACTTC. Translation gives CASSPSTGRFVETQYF. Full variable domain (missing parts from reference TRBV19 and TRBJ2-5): DGGITQSPKYLFRKEGQNVTLSCEQNLNHDAMYWYRQDPGQGLRLIYYSQIVNDFQKGDIAEGYSVSREKKESFPLTVTSAQKNPTAFYLCASSPSTGRFVETQYFGPGTRLLVL.

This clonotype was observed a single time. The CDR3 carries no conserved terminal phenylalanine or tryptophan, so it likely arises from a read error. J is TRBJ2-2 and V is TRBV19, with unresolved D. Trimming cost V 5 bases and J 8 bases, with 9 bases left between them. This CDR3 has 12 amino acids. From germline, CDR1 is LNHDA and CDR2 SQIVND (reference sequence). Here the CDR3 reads CASSFGGGELFL. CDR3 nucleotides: TGTGCCAGTAGTTTCGGTGGGGGGGAGCTGTTTTTA.

DNA of the CDR3: TGCAGCGTTGAAGATGCGGCAGGGGGCACCGGGGAGCTGTTTTTT. Protein sequence: CSVEDAAGGTGELFF. The gene calls are TRBV29-1 and TRBJ2-2; 7 bases fit TRBD1. The length of the CDR3 is 15 residues. V was clipped by 0 bases and J by 4 bases; unmatched bases: 5. CDR1 SQVTM and CDR2 ANQGSEA come from the germline V gene.

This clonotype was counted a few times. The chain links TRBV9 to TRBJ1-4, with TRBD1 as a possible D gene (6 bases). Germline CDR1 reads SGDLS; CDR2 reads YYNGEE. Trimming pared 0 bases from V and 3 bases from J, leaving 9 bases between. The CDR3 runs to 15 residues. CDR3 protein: CASSVGSGANEKLFF. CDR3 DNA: TGTGCCAGCAGCGTAGGATCAGGGGCTAATGAAAAACTGTTTTTT.

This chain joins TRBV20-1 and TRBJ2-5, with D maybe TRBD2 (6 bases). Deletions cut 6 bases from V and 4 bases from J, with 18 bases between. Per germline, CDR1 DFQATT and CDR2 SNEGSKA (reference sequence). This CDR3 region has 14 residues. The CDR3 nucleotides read TGCAGTGCCCAGCGGACGGCGGGGAGAGAGACCCAGTACTTC. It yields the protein CSAQRTAGRETQYF.

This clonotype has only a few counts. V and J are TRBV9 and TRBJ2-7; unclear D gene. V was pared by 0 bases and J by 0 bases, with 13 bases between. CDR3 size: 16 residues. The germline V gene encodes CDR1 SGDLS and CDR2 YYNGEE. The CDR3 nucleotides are TGTGCCAGCAGCGTAGAACCCGAGCCGAGCTCCTACGAGCAGTACTTC. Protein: CASSVEPEPSSYEQYF.